The rows below give T cell receptor beta chains drawn from one sample of a study of blood T cell repertoires in COVID-19. Profiled with immunoSEQ multiplex PCR; TCRdb holds only in-frame clones, not every one. Among under 450,000 clones listed, roughly four fifths were seen once. Sequencing was performed on PBMCs or T cells enriched from blood (not recorded which). The receptors were sampled from a woman aged 45-65 years who had recovered from COVID-19. CDR3s include the opening cysteine and the closing phenylalanine or tryptophan. Fields, in order: CDR3 protein, V gene, J gene.

CASSYSKGQIRYAFF	TRBV6-5	TRBJ1-1
CASSWGQTNTEAFF	TRBV5-1	TRBJ1-1
CASSPRRDTEAFF	TRBV18	TRBJ1-1
CASSEGFVGRSPLHF	TRBV6-1	TRBJ1-6
CASSHSTGQFYPEAFF	TRBV18	TRBJ1-1
CASSLSGASVSPNTEAFF	TRBV7-9	TRBJ1-1
CASSTTGTRLTYNEQFF	TRBV13	TRBJ2-1
CASSRGGQRDTEAFF	TRBV7-9	TRBJ1-1
CASSYMASGIQSGEQFF	TRBV6-2/TRBV6-3	TRBJ2-1
CASSQQGGQPQHF	TRBV7-2	TRBJ1-5
CASSSPQGLTEAFF	TRBV5-1	TRBJ1-1
CACKSIPGAYYGYTF	TRBV30	TRBJ1-2
CASSPLTGGMAGNTIYF	TRBV6-6	TRBJ1-3
CAINPGRGGTEAFF	TRBV10-3	TRBJ1-1
CAWSSSGDTQYF	TRBV30	TRBJ2-3
CASSPGQGYGYGYTF	TRBV6-4	TRBJ1-2
CASSYRVVLSAYEQYF	TRBV6-2/TRBV6-3	TRBJ2-7
CASSAIAGGANSPLHF	TRBV9	TRBJ1-6
CASSLGTGGYYEQYF	TRBV5-1	TRBJ2-7
CAWSYRLATYEQYF	TRBV30	TRBJ2-7
CASSAVRVLSNEQFF	TRBV7-8	TRBJ2-1
CASILGDTQYF	TRBV6-5	TRBJ2-3
CASSSRGGSQTEAFF	TRBV6-5	TRBJ1-1
CASSQAWGAAGELFF	TRBV3-1/TRBV3-2	TRBJ2-2
CASSLGTGGGYTF	TRBV12-3/TRBV12-4	TRBJ1-2
CASSQGIWPQHF	TRBV12-3/TRBV12-4	TRBJ1-5
CASSLSSGANVLTF	TRBV9	TRBJ2-6
CASSLAREGSPLHF	TRBV5-1	TRBJ1-6
CAWIGGETYEQYF	TRBV30	TRBJ2-7
CASSVLGQNNSPLHF	TRBV5-4	TRBJ1-6
CASSLSGGDIRYGYTF	TRBV7-9	TRBJ1-2
CSVEGRDEQYF	TRBV29-1	TRBJ2-7